The 29 T cell receptor beta chains in this list originate from one sample, sequenced in a study of CD8+CD57+ T cells in acquired aplastic anemia. TCR beta VDJ and CDR3 profiles were obtained from a genomic DNA template. TCRdb re-called the reads with MiXCR, one entry per CDR3 protein. The table lists 450,000 to 550,000 distinct CDR3 sequences, around 30% of them singletons. The authors sequenced patients whose flow cytometry had shown CD8+CD57+ cell expansion. The sequencing sample was made of sorted CD4+, CD8+, or CD8+CD57+ T cells (not recorded which) from PBMCs. The receptors shown here come from a human donor with aplastic anemia.

The genes are TRBV29-1 and TRBJ1-2, with D perhaps TRBD1 (6 bases). V dropped 7 bases and J dropped 8 bases, with 17 bases sitting between them. This CDR3 is 12 amino acids long. The V gene's germline CDR1 is SQVTM and CDR2 ANQGSEA. The CDR3 region has the DNA TGCAGCGCTAAGTTAGGACAGTTCGGCTACACCTTC. It specifies CSAKLGQFGYTF.

V usage is TRBV7-3 and J usage is TRBJ2-5, with 8 bases matching TRBD1. Germline V CDR1 and CDR2: SGHTA, FQGTGA. There are 16 residues in the CDR3. The J segment lost 2 bases and the V segment lost 5 bases, leaving 10 bases of the junction unmatched. The CDR3 DNA is TGTGCCAGCAGCAAAACCCCAGGGGGCTCACAAGAGACCCAGTACTTC. As protein: CASSKTPGGSQETQYF.

This clonotype showed up just once. Given a much more abundant clone one base away, this may be a read error. The chain joins TRBV5-1 to TRBJ2-7; 8 bases agree with TRBD1. CDR3 size: 14 residues. Germline lookup yields CDR1 SGHRS and CDR2 YFSETQ. CDR3 in DNA: TGCGCCAGCAGCTTGGCGGCAGGGGGCTACGAGCGGTACTTC. Protein sequence: CASSLAAGGYERYF. The complete variable domain, with remaining parts taken from reference TRBV5-1 and TRBJ2-7, reads KAGVTQTPRYLIKTRGQQVTLSCSPISGHRSVSWYQQTPGQGLQFLFEYFSETQRNKGNFPGRFSGRQFSNSRSEMNVSTLELGDSALYLCASSLAAGGYERYFGPGTRLTVT.

There are a few counts of this clonotype. This chain joins TRBV13 and TRBJ1-2; 11 bases agree with TRBD1. Trimming removed 5 bases from V and 1 base from J; junction bases left unmatched: 18. The CDR3 sequence is 20 residues long. Germline V CDR1 and CDR2: PRHDT, FYEKMQ (reference sequence). CDR3 coding DNA: TGTGCCAGCAGCCCGGGAAGGATGGACAGGGGGCGACCTAATAACTATGGCTACACCTTC. Residues: CASSPGRMDRGRPNNYGYTF.

The rearrangement uses TRBV29-1 and TRBJ1-2, with 7 positions matching TRBD1. CDR3 length equals 13 residues. J was trimmed by 2 bases and V by 4 bases; bases with no gene match: 4. Germline V gene lookup returns CDR1 SQVTM and CDR2 ANQGSEA. DNA of the CDR3: TGCAGCGTTGGTCCGGGACAGAACTATGGCTACACCTTC. Translated: CSVGPGQNYGYTF.

The sample holds a few counts of this clonotype. The chain combines TRBV25-1 with TRBJ1-5, with D hard to call. Germline-derived CDR1 and CDR2 are MGHDK and SYGVNS. This CDR3 comprises 15 residues. V was cut by 5 bases and J by 0 bases, with 11 bases left in between. CDR3 in DNA: TGTGCCAGCAGTTTAAAGCCTTATAGCAATCAGCCCCAGCATTTT. This gives the protein CASSLKPYSNQPQHF.

V is TRBV5-1 and J is TRBJ1-4, with D possibly matching TRBD1 (6 bases). The CDR3 runs 15 residues. Trimming removed 0 bases at V and 7 bases at J, with 13 bases between. Germline CDR1 is SGHRS and CDR2 is YFSETQ. The CDR3 reads CASSLGDIFLEKLFF. For the CDR3, the DNA is TGCGCCAGCAGCTTGGGGGACATATTCCTTGAAAAACTGTTTTTT. Full variable domain (remainder filled in from reference TRBV5-1 and TRBJ1-4): KAGVTQTPRYLIKTRGQQVTLSCSPISGHRSVSWYQQTPGQGLQFLFEYFSETQRNKGNFPGRFSGRQFSNSRSEMNVSTLELGDSALYLCASSLGDIFLEKLFFGSGTQLSVL.

The chain links TRBV7-2 to TRBJ1-3; D may be TRBD1 (5 bases). Trimming stripped 2 bases from V and 6 bases from J, with 14 bases between. CDR1 SGHTA and CDR2 FQGNSA come from the germline V gene. CDR3 length: 15 amino acids. CDR3 residues: CASSLRVSGENTIYF. Written as DNA, the CDR3 is TGTGCCAGCAGCTTACGGGTTTCGGGGGAAAACACCATATATTTT.

This chain uses TRBV10-3 with TRBJ1-2, with a possible D match to TRBD1 (5 bases). The V end lost 0 bases, the J end lost 2 bases, and 13 bases lay between the germline ends. Germline CDR1 is ENHRY and CDR2 is SYGVKD. The CDR3 is 16 residues long. This CDR3 is CAISESRWGINYGYTF. The CDR3 bases are TGTGCCATCAGTGAGTCGAGGTGGGGGATCAACTATGGCTACACCTTC.

This clonotype was seen many times. The chain is built from TRBV5-1 and TRBJ1-1; D is uncertain. The CDR3 is made up of 15 amino acids. Germline V lookup: CDR1 SGHRS, CDR2 YFSETQ. The ends were cut back, 0 bases at V and 3 bases at J, with 12 bases in the middle. CDR3: CASSLEARRDTEAFF. The CDR3 region has the DNA TGCGCCAGCAGCTTGGAGGCGCGTAGGGACACTGAAGCTTTCTTT.

This clonotype was seen a handful of times. This chain joins TRBV20-1 and TRBJ2-3; 11 bases agree with TRBD2. Germline CDR1 DFQATT, CDR2 SNEGSKA (reference sequence). With V trimmed by 6 bases and J by 2 bases, 7 bases remained unmatched. The CDR3 runs 15 residues. In DNA form, the CDR3 reads TGCAGTGCAACCGGGACTAGCGGACCCACAGATACGCAGTATTTT. Translated, it gives CSATGTSGPTDTQYF.

A few counts support this clonotype. The chain joins TRBV6-5 to TRBJ1-2, with TRBD1 matching over 7 bases. The CDR3 has 15 residues. In germline, CDR1 is MNHEY, CDR2 SVGAGI. The V and J ends lost 0 bases and 7 bases, in that order; junction bases with no gene match: 8. In DNA, the CDR3 is TGTGCCAGCAGTTACTCAGGGACAGACCTATTTGGCTACACCTTC. This encodes CASSYSGTDLFGYTF.

Concerning this clonotype itself: A read error may produce the germline difference seen at one junction end. This CDR3 is CAGSQGEGQSGYTF. The CDR3 region has the DNA TGCGCCGGCAGCCAAGGCGAAGGTCAATCAGGCTACACCTTC. This chain links TRBV4-3 with TRBJ1-2; no clear D gene. Germline V gene sequence: CDR1 LGHNA, CDR2 YSLEER. The CDR3 has 14 residues.

This clonotype was detected ten times or more. The V call is TRBV6-1, the J call TRBJ2-7, with TRBD2 matching over 9 bases. Per the germline V gene, CDR1 is MNHNS and CDR2 is SASEGT. This CDR3 is built from 14 residues. V was clipped by 6 bases and J by 9 bases; unmatched bases: 12. CDR3 coding DNA: TGTGCCAGCAGAACCGGGACTAGCACCGCGGGGCAGTACTTC. Protein sequence: CASRTGTSTAGQYF.

In its sample, this clonotype was seen a few times. The rearrangement joins TRBV6-5 to TRBJ1-1; 7 bases fit TRBD1. The CDR3 spans 15 residues. J was trimmed by 2 bases and V by 1 base; bases with no gene match: 4. CDR1 is MNHEY, CDR2 SVGAGI, per germline. The CDR3 here is CASSYYGTENTEAFF. The CDR3 nucleotides read TGTGCCAGCAGTTACTACGGGACAGAAAACACTGAAGCTTTCTTT.

The chain joins TRBV20-1 to TRBJ2-5; a possible D gene is TRBD2 (5 bases). V lost 4 bases, J lost 5 bases, and 11 bases lay in between. CDR3 length: 12 residues. The germline CDR1 and CDR2 sequences are DFQATT and SNEGSKA (reference sequence). The DNA of the CDR3 is TGCAGTGCTAAGGTCGGGGATGAGACCCAGTACTTC. Encoded protein: CSAKVGDETQYF.

With regard to this clonotype: A read error may explain this, as a much larger clone is one base away. J is TRBJ1-1 and V is TRBV7-2; D is possibly TRBD1 (5 bases). This CDR3 comprises 13 residues. Germline CDR1 SGHTA, CDR2 FQGNSA. V lost 5 bases, J lost 4 bases, and 11 bases lay in between. CDR3 sequence: CASSMTESTEAFF. CDR3 nucleotides: TGTGCCAGCAGCATGACAGAGAGCACTGAAGCTTTCTTT.

This clonotype was counted ten times or more. V and J are TRBV19 and TRBJ1-1; no firm D call. The V gene's germline CDR1 is LNHDA and CDR2 SQIVND (reference sequence). V lost 5 bases and J lost 3, with 10 bases in between. The CDR3 spans 13 residues. CDR3 sequence (DNA): TGTGCCAGTAGTTTCTCCGGACACACTGAAGCTTTCTTT. This codes for CASSFSGHTEAFF.

This clonotype was seen more than once but under ten times. The genes are TRBV29-1 and TRBJ2-3; TRBD1 matches 8 bases. Trimming took 6 bases from V and 6 from J; bases not matched to a gene: 20. This CDR3 spans 17 amino acids. In germline, CDR1 is SQVTM, CDR2 ANQGSEA. Written as DNA, the CDR3 is TGCAGCGTCCCACCCCCTATAGACAGGGGCCCCATGGATACGCAGTATTTT. This sequence encodes CSVPPPIDRGPMDTQYF.

Of note for this clonotype: A single base separates this from a much larger clone, so it may be a read error. The V call is TRBV9, the J call TRBJ2-7, with 7 bases identical to TRBD1. Germline values: CDR1 SGDLS, CDR2 YYNGEE. The CDR3 is 12 amino acids. J was trimmed by 2 bases and V by 10 bases; bases with no gene match: 6. Written as DNA, the CDR3 is TGTGCCGGCCTAACAGGGGCCTACGAGCAGTACTTC. As protein: CAGLTGAYEQYF.

V gene TRBV29-1 combines with J gene TRBJ1-1; the D is unclear. CDR3 length: 11 residues. CDR1 SQVTM and CDR2 ANQGSEA come from the germline V gene. V lost 6 bases and J 5 bases, leaving 10 bases between the germline ends. The CDR3 DNA reads TGCAGCGTCGCAAGTCGGACTGAAGCTTTCTTT. As protein: CSVASRTEAFF.

The chain couples TRBV28 to TRBJ1-5, with D possibly being TRBD1 (5 bases). Germline V CDR1 and CDR2: MDHEN, SYDVKM. V dropped 7 bases and J dropped 1 base, with 20 bases sitting between them. The CDR3 covers 17 residues. The CDR3, as DNA: TGTGCCAGCACCCTATGGGGCAACCCTCCAAGCAATCAGCCCCAGCATTTT. Residues: CASTLWGNPPSNQPQHF.

This clonotype was counted ten times or more. The CDR3 loop is CASSSMPNSPLHF. CDR3 nucleotides: TGTGCCAGCAGCTCCATGCCTAATTCACCCCTCCACTTT. The V call is TRBV7-6, the J call TRBJ1-6; the D is unclear. V lost 4 bases to trimming and J lost 6 bases, with 7 bases between them. Germline V CDR1 and CDR2: SGHVS, FNYEAQ. This CDR3 region has 13 residues.

This clonotype was seen repeatedly, ten times or more. The CDR3 DNA follows: TGTGCCAGCAGTACAGACAGGGGTGGCTACACCTTC. Protein: CASSTDRGGYTF. The chain carries TRBV6-1 and TRBJ1-2; the match to TRBD1 covers 8 bases. V dropped 5 bases and J dropped 7; count of bases not matched to a gene: 3. This CDR3 comprises 12 residues. Looked up from germline, CDR1 is MNHNS and CDR2 is SASEGT.

The table lists this clonotype with a count of one. The chain combines TRBV19 with TRBJ1-2, with D unresolved. The ends were cut back, 4 bases at V and 8 bases at J, with 14 bases in the middle. CDR3 length equals 13 residues. Germline V gives CDR1 LNHDA, CDR2 SQIVND (reference sequence). The CDR3 bases are TGTGCCAGTAGTAGGACGGCCTGGAGGGGCTACACCTTC. Protein product: CASSRTAWRGYTF.

This clonotype was seen ten or more times. V and J are TRBV9 and TRBJ1-2; D unresolved. CDR3 size: 15 residues. The germline V gene encodes CDR1 SGDLS and CDR2 YYNGEE. The ends were cut back, 0 bases at V and 2 bases at J, with 11 bases in the middle. The chain's CDR3 is CASSVEGFQNYGYTF. The CDR3 DNA follows: TGTGCCAGCAGCGTAGAAGGGTTTCAGAACTATGGCTACACCTTC.

This clonotype was seen repeatedly, ten times or more. The rearrangement links TRBV9 to TRBJ1-1; unclear D gene. The CDR3 totals 13 residues. The germline CDR1 and CDR2 sequences are SGDLS and YYNGEE. Deletions cut 0 bases from V and 5 bases from J, with 8 bases between. DNA for the CDR3: TGTGCCAGCAGCGTAGCTAAAGGGACTGAAGCTTTCTTT. It codes for CASSVAKGTEAFF.

This clonotype was observed once. The gene calls are TRBV3-1 and TRBJ2-5, with 9 positions matching TRBD2. This CDR3 is 15 amino acids long. With V trimmed by 1 base and J by 5 bases, 5 bases remained unmatched. CDR1 LGHDT and CDR2 YNNKEL come from the germline V gene (reference sequence). CDR3 sequence: CASSQGGGAVETQYF. CDR3 DNA sequence: TGTGCCAGCAGCCAAGGCGGGGGGGCCGTGGAGACCCAGTACTTC.

This clonotype was detected ten times or more. This chain connects TRBV20-1 to TRBJ1-5; 7 bases match TRBD1. Looked up from germline, CDR1 is DFQATT and CDR2 is SNEGSKA (reference sequence). V shed 6 bases and J 3 bases; nucleotides not matched to a gene: 8. The CDR3 is 14 amino acids. The CDR3 loop is CSAKVTGNNQPQHF. The CDR3 nucleotides read TGCAGTGCCAAAGTGACAGGGAACAATCAGCCCCAGCATTTT.